This TCR beta chain originates from a study of OX40 agonist ivuxolimab in advanced cancers. General notes on the study: Ivuxolimab was an agonistic, fully human IgG2 monoclonal antibody directed against OX40 (CD134), a costimulatory receptor. Peripheral TCRbeta sequencing was intended to test whether TCR sequence diversity was altered and clonal T-cell expansion was caused by ivuxolimab. In the dose-escalation cohort, approximately 80% of patients were male, and the mean age was approximately 60 years with a range of roughly 20 to 85. Prior anti-PD-1, anti-PD-L1 or anti-CTLA-4 therapy was permitted, and checkpoint inhibitors had been received by around 39% of dose-escalation patients. Of the approximately 54 patients in dose escalation, 19 had hepatocellular carcinoma, roughly 15 had melanoma, 9 had renal cell carcinoma and 9 had head and neck cancer. The paper describes the monotherapy dose-escalation part (N ≈ 51 patients) of the phase I trial of ivuxolimab. Three dose-escalation patients achieved partial responses, one with hepatocellular carcinoma and two with cutaneous melanoma. Intravenous ivuxolimab was administered to patients every 2 weeks at six dose levels: 0.01, 0.1, 0.3, 1.5, 3 and 10 mg/kg. The paper as a whole reports these results and caveats: The antigen specificity of the clonally expanded peripheral T cells was not determined. Clonal expansion of both CD4+ and CD8+ blood T cells was observed from baseline to week 6 at doses 0.1 to 3.0 mg/kg. After ivuxolimab, expanded clones were on average more numerous among CD8+ T cells than among CD4+ T cells. Low levels of normalized T-cell clonal expansion were also seen in some nonresponding patients. Partial responders in the 0.1-3.0 mg/kg groups had among the lowest normalized peripheral clonal expansion, especially among CD8+ T cells.

Genomic DNA was isolated from the sorted cells so that the TCRbeta CDR3 region could be sequenced. TCRbeta CDR3 regions were sequenced using the immunoSEQ Assay. In TCRdb, the immuneACCESS table is reduced to in-frame sequences with V and J assigned. These tables do not hold every clone; where another copy was compared, an unresolved V gene accounts for under half, and the others remain unexplained. This sample comprises roughly 71,000 clones, 75% to 90% of them detected only once. Jointly, the top ten make up approximately 0.81% of the sample. About this clone: Its cognate antigen has yet to be identified. No quality values exist for individual bases; no much larger clone is one base distant.

The trial excluded patients who had a history of autoimmune disease or who were on systemic immunosuppression. Peripheral blood for TCR sequencing was collected from all dose cohorts at baseline, on cycle 4 day 1, and on cycle 7 day 1. Samples were obtained from an open-label, multicenter, first-in-human phase I dose-escalation trial of ivuxolimab. The trial enrolled adults with locally advanced or metastatic head and neck squamous cell, hepatocellular, melanoma or renal cell carcinoma. Before TCR sequencing, CD4+ T cells and CD8+ T cells from peripheral blood were sorted into separate populations. The sample in question was CD4+ or CD8+ T cells sorted from blood, obtained in a trial of the OX40 agonist ivuxolimab. This clonotype was obtained from an adult with an advanced solid tumor such as melanoma, head and neck, liver or kidney cancer.

The CDR3 sequence is CASSSQGQGSYNEQFF. The DNA sequence reads TGCGCCAGCAGCTCCCAGGGACAGGGGTCCTACAATGAGCAGTTCTTC. The rearrangement combines TRBV5-1 with TRBJ2-1; 10 central bases correspond to TRBD1. Here V drops 3 bases and J drops 1 base, and the junction holds 4 bases not matched to any gene. The CDR3, cysteine through phenylalanine, is 16 amino acids long. Only the CDR3 DNA stays, 48 bases, in frame from base 1. CDR1 SGHRS and CDR2 YFSETQ are derived from the germline V gene. The full variable domain, completed from the reference TRBV5-1 and TRBJ2-1 proteins outside the CDR3, reads KAGVTQTPRYLIKTRGQQVTLSCSPISGHRSVSWYQQTPGQGLQFLFEYFSETQRNKGNFPGRFSGRQFSNSRSEMNVSTLELGDSALYLCASSSQGQGSYNEQFFGPGTRLTVL.